This is a list of T cell receptor beta chains from one sample in a study of spatial heterogeneity in lung cancer. Each CDR3 protein gets one entry after TCRdb re-called the 5' RACE reads with MiXCR. Of about 4,900 distinct CDR3 sequences listed, around 30% are singletons. The source was lung tumor tissue, collected at surgery. The receptors were sampled from a male donor with early-stage non-small cell lung cancer. The CDR3 runs from the conserved cysteine through the conserved F or W. D genes are given only for firm matches. Clone size is shown for a subset of rows, as once, few, many or a class of expanded clone.

v_call,clone_size,d_call,j_call,cdr3_nt,cdr3_aa
TRBV2,few,-,TRBJ2-1,TGTGCCAGCAAGGAGGGCCTCTACAATGAGCAGTTCTTC,CASKEGLYNEQFF
TRBV2,medium-sized,TRBD1,TRBJ2-3,TGTGCCAGCAGAGACCAGGGGGCGCCTACAGATACGCAGTATTTT,CASRDQGAPTDTQYF
TRBV27,few,-,TRBJ1-1,TGTGCCAGCAGTTTATCGCCCCTCAGGGGTACAGCTTTCTTT,CASSLSPLRGTAFF
TRBV13,medium-sized,TRBD1,TRBJ2-7,TGTGCCAGCAGCTTTGACAGGGACGACGAGCAGTACTTC,CASSFDRDDEQYF
TRBV5-4,-,-,TRBJ2-1,TGTGCCAGCAGCTTGGCGGGGTCCTACAATGAGCAGTTCTTC,CASSLAGSYNEQFF
TRBV27,-,-,TRBJ2-5,TGTGCCAGCAGTTTTTTGGTCCAAGAGACCCAGTACTTC,CASSFLVQETQYF
TRBV12-3/TRBV12-4,medium-sized,TRBD2,TRBJ2-3,TGTGCCAGCCTACGGACTAGCGGAAGCACAGATACGCAGTATTTT,CASLRTSGSTDTQYF
TRBV4-2,many,TRBD2,TRBJ2-5,TGTGCCAGCAGCCAAGAGGCCCACAGAACTAGCGGGGTAGGAGAGACCCAGTACTTC,CASSQEAHRTSGVGETQYF
TRBV6-1,medium-sized,-,TRBJ1-5,TGTGCCAGCAGTGAGGGGATCCGGTCTTATAGCAATCAGCCCCAGCATTTT,CASSEGIRSYSNQPQHF
TRBV12-3/TRBV12-4,few,-,TRBJ1-1,TGTGCCAGCAGGGGCCCCGGGGTTATAGAAGCTTTCTTT,CASRGPGVIEAFF
TRBV27,once,TRBD1,TRBJ1-2,TGTGCCAGCAGTTCAACAGGGGATGGCTACACCTTC,CASSSTGDGYTF
TRBV4-1,-,TRBD1,TRBJ2-2,TGCGCCAGCAGCCAAGATAGGGTACAGGGACAGCCAGGAAAGAACACCGGGGAGCTGTTTTTT,CASSQDRVQGQPGKNTGELFF
TRBV5-1,many,-,TRBJ2-7,TGCGCCAGCAGCTTGGGGACAGCGGCCTCCTACGAGCAGTACTTC,CASSLGTAASYEQYF
TRBV11-2,-,TRBD2,TRBJ2-1,TGTGCCAGCAGCGTCGGGACTAGCGGGCCCCGAGGGCAGTTCTTC,CASSVGTSGPRGQFF
TRBV20-1,medium-sized,TRBD1,TRBJ1-3,TGCAGTGCTCGACAGGGGAGCTCTGGAAACACCATATATTTT,CSARQGSSGNTIYF
TRBV12-3/TRBV12-4,-,-,TRBJ1-2,TGTGCCAGCAGTTTAGAGGGTGGAAGGGGAGATGGCTACACCTTC,CASSLEGGRGDGYTF
TRBV9,medium-sized,-,TRBJ1-2,TGTGCCAGCAGCGTAGAACAGGACTATGGCTACACCTTC,CASSVEQDYGYTF
TRBV18,once,-,TRBJ2-5,TGTGCCAGCTCACCGCCAAACGGCAGGGCGGGGACCCAGTACTTC,CASSPPNGRAGTQYF
TRBV7-3,few,TRBD1,TRBJ2-3,TGTGCCAGCAGCTTACTGGGGACAGAAGCCACAGATACGCAGTATTTT,CASSLLGTEATDTQYF
TRBV2,-,-,TRBJ2-2,TGTGCCAGCGGCCCGCGACAGAACACCGGGGAGCTGTTTTTT,CASGPRQNTGELFF
TRBV11-2,medium-sized,-,TRBJ1-1,TGTGCCAGCAGCTTAGGGGTGAACACTGAAGCTTTCTTT,CASSLGVNTEAFF
TRBV19,medium-sized,-,TRBJ2-4,TGTGCCAGTACCTTGAGCCCTGGGGCCAAAAACATTCAGTACTTC,CASTLSPGAKNIQYF
TRBV28,medium-sized,TRBD1,TRBJ2-3,TGTGCCAGCACGGGGGACAGGGGGCGAGATACGCAGTATTTT,CASTGDRGRDTQYF
TRBV28,few,-,TRBJ2-1,TGTGCCAGCAGAGGACCCCTGGGGAACAGTGAGCAGTTCTTC,CASRGPLGNSEQFF
TRBV27,medium-sized,-,TRBJ2-1,TGTGCCAGCAGTTTAGGAGCCTACAATGAGCAGTTCTTC,CASSLGAYNEQFF
TRBV28,medium-sized,TRBD1,TRBJ1-5,TGTGCCAGCAGTCCCGGGACAGGGGATCAGCCCCAGCATTTT,CASSPGTGDQPQHF
TRBV7-8,large,-,TRBJ2-5,TGTGCCAGCAGCCGTTCCGTCATAGAAGAGACCCAGTACTTC,CASSRSVIEETQYF
TRBV5-1,medium-sized,TRBD1,TRBJ2-7,TGCGCCAGCAGCCCGGACAGGGAGCAGTACTTC,CASSPDREQYF
TRBV7-6,medium-sized,-,TRBJ2-5,TGTGCCAGCAGCTTAGCGGGTCGGGCTTCTGGGTACGAGACCCAGTACTTC,CASSLAGRASGYETQYF
TRBV7-2,medium-sized,-,TRBJ1-2,TGTGCCAGCAAATTAGCAGGAGCAAACTATGGCTACACCTTC,CASKLAGANYGYTF
TRBV5-1,-,TRBD2,TRBJ2-3,TGCGCCAGCAGCTTGGGACTAGCGGGAGATACAGATACGCAGTATTTT,CASSLGLAGDTDTQYF
TRBV7-6,-,TRBD1,TRBJ1-1,TGTGCCAGCAGCTCCGACAGGGGGAGAGTGACTGAAGCTTTCTTT,CASSSDRGRVTEAFF
TRBV7-2,medium-sized,TRBD1,TRBJ2-7,TGTGCCAGCAGCCCCACCTCCGGACAGGGGGCCGGGTACGAGCAGTACTTC,CASSPTSGQGAGYEQYF
TRBV7-6,-,-,TRBJ2-5,TGTGCCAGCAGCTCGAATACAGTGGAAGAGACCCAGTACTTC,CASSSNTVEETQYF
TRBV7-2,-,TRBD2,TRBJ2-5,TGTGCCAGCAGTAGCGGGGAAGAGACCCAGTACTTC,CASSSGEETQYF
TRBV7-2,medium-sized,-,TRBJ2-2,TGTGCCAGCAGCCTCGGGCTAGCGAGCACCGGGGAGCTGTTTTTT,CASSLGLASTGELFF
TRBV29-1,medium-sized,-,TRBJ2-2,TGCAGCGCCCGACGGCCCTACAAAGGGAACACCGGGGAGCTGTTTTTT,CSARRPYKGNTGELFF
TRBV11-2,-,-,TRBJ2-1,TGTGCCAGCAGAATAGGGGCGGGCAGAGGGGATGAGCAGTTCTTC,CASRIGAGRGDEQFF
TRBV29-1,many,-,TRBJ2-2,TGCAGCGTTCTACTGCAATTGCCCGGGGAGCTGTTTTTT,CSVLLQLPGELFF
TRBV9,-,-,TRBJ2-1,TGTGCCAGCAGCCCCCGTGGGGACCCGGTCAATGAGCAGTTCTTC,CASSPRGDPVNEQFF
TRBV12-3/TRBV12-4,-,-,TRBJ2-2,TGTGCCAGCAGTACCCACAGGGAAACCGGGGAGCTGTTTTTT,CASSTHRETGELFF
TRBV13,few,TRBD1,TRBJ1-5,TGTGCCAGCAGCCCCAGGGGGAGCAATCAGCCCCAGCATTTT,CASSPRGSNQPQHF
TRBV13,medium-sized,-,TRBJ2-1,TGTGCCAGCAGCTTTAGGGGTTCTCTTGGGGACAATGAGCAGTTCTTC,CASSFRGSLGDNEQFF
TRBV7-3,medium-sized,-,TRBJ2-2,TGTGCCAGCAGCTTAATGTCAGGGAGAAACACCGGGGAGCTGTTTTTT,CASSLMSGRNTGELFF
TRBV28,many,-,TRBJ1-1,TGTGCCAGCAGGGCGATTCAGGGGAACACTGAAGCTTTCTTT,CASRAIQGNTEAFF